The next 31 T cell receptor beta chains were all read from a single sample in a study of tissue T cells after allogeneic stem cell transplantation. Sequencing used immunoSEQ multiplex PCR; TCRdb keeps in-frame clones, though not all of them. Here the sample spans 10,000 or so clones, 60% to 75% being singletons. Sequenced material: tissue from the ileum, taken at autopsy. The origin of the receptors is a woman between 18 and 55 years old with breast cancer.

The chain is built from TRBV19 and TRBJ2-7; D might be TRBD2 (5 bases). CDR3 length: 14 amino acids. The ends were cut back, 3 bases at V and 0 bases at J, with 9 bases in the middle. Per germline, CDR1 LNHDA and CDR2 SQIVND (reference sequence). The CDR3 bases are TGTGCCAGTAGTATTAGCGTCAACTCCTACGAGCAGTACTTC. Protein: CASSISVNSYEQYF.

The chain uses TRBV4-2 and TRBJ2-3, with TRBD2 matching 7 bases. Trimming at V came to 3 bases and at J to 0 bases, leaving 15 bases not matched to a gene. Germline V gives CDR1 LGHNA, CDR2 YNFKEQ. The CDR3 loop spans 19 amino acids. CDR3 region: CASSQGTGTTEPSTDTQYF. The DNA for the CDR3 is TGTGCCAGCAGCCAGGGAACCGGGACTACCGAACCCAGCACAGATACGCAGTATTTT.

This clone was seen a few times. The J gene is TRBJ2-7, the V gene TRBV12-5; TRBD1 matches at 9 bases. V dropped 1 base and J dropped 3; count of bases not matched to a gene: 4. CDR1 is LGHNT and CDR2 is FRNRAP in the germline V gene. This CDR3 spans 15 amino acids. The CDR3 spells CASGLGDRAFYEQYF. CDR3 nucleotide sequence: TGTGCTAGTGGTTTGGGGGACAGGGCCTTCTACGAGCAGTACTTC.

The V call is TRBV7-3, the J call TRBJ2-3; 8 bases line up with TRBD2. The CDR3 is made up of 15 amino acids. Germline values: CDR1 SGHTA, CDR2 FQGTGA. Germline trimming cut 3 bases from V and 4 bases from J; bases unmatched to any gene: 6. CDR3 DNA sequence: TGTGCCAGCAGCTTGGGACTAGGGGAAGCAGATACGCAGTATTTT. Amino acid sequence: CASSLGLGEADTQYF.

The V call is TRBV7-8, the J call TRBJ2-7, with TRBD1 identical over 9 bases. The CDR3 has 15 amino acids. Germline V gene lookup returns CDR1 SGHVS and CDR2 FQNEAQ. V was pared by 1 base and J by 2 bases, with 3 bases of the junction left unmatched. The CDR3 here is CASSLGGTGTYEQYF. CDR3 sequence (DNA): TGTGCCAGCAGCTTAGGGGGGACAGGGACCTACGAGCAGTACTTC. The complete variable domain, with remaining parts taken from reference TRBV7-8 and TRBJ2-7, reads GAGVSQSPRYKVAKRGQDVALRCDPISGHVSLFWYQQALGQGPEFLTYFQNEAQLDKSGLPSDRFFAERPEGSVSTLKIQRTQQEDSAVYLCASSLGGTGTYEQYFGPGTRLTVT.

This chain joins TRBV4-3 and TRBJ1-4, with 8 bases identical to TRBD1. The CDR3 spans 16 residues. V lost 3 bases to trimming and J lost 2 bases; unmatched junction nucleotides: 5. CDR1 LGHNA and CDR2 YSLEER come from the germline V gene. Here the CDR3 reads CASSQEYRGTNEKLFF. CDR3 DNA sequence: TGCGCCAGCAGCCAGGAATACAGGGGGACTAATGAAAAACTGTTTTTT.

Regarding this clone: The sample has other DNA sequences that encode this CDR3 too. The chain uses TRBV4-3 and TRBJ2-5; D possibly corresponds to TRBD1 (5 bases). The CDR3 runs to 15 residues. Trimming took 1 base from V and 1 from J, leaving 10 bases between them. Germline CDR1 reads LGHNA; CDR2 reads YSLEER. The CDR3 sequence: CASSQGDSLQETQYF. DNA for the CDR3: TGCGCCAGCAGCCAAGGCGACAGCCTCCAAGAGACCCAGTACTTC.

This clone came up a few times. This chain uses TRBV18 with TRBJ1-1; TRBD1 aligns across 8 bases. The ends lost 6 bases at V and 4 bases at J; junction bases unmatched: 4. Germline values: CDR1 KGHSH, CDR2 LQKENI. This CDR3 is 13 amino acids long. The CDR3 bases are TGTGCCAGCTCCCAGGGGGCAGGCACTGAAGCTTTCTTT. Translating it yields CASSQGAGTEAFF.

The chain joins TRBV19 to TRBJ1-6; no definite D call. From germline, CDR1 is LNHDA and CDR2 SQIVND (reference sequence). Trimming left V 3 bases short and J 9 bases short, with 6 bases between. CDR3 length: 12 amino acids. This CDR3 is CASSINTSPLHF. The CDR3 nucleotides are TGTGCCAGTAGTATCAACACTTCACCCCTCCACTTT.

CDR3 coding DNA: TGTGCCATCAGGAGTACGAGTGAGGGGCATACCGGGGAGCTGTTTTTT. Translation: CAIRSTSEGHTGELFF. The chain joins TRBV10-3 to TRBJ2-2, with D possibly called TRBD1 or TRBD2 (5 bases each). This CDR3 is 16 amino acids long. V shed 6 bases and J shed 5 bases, with 19 bases lying between them. Germline V gives CDR1 ENHRY, CDR2 SYGVKD.

The chain is built from TRBV20-1 and TRBJ2-7; 10 bases are shared with TRBD2. CDR3 length: 18 amino acids. Germline CDR1 reads DFQATT; CDR2 reads SNEGSKA (reference sequence). Trimming removed 3 bases from V and 3 bases from J; junction bases left unmatched: 17. In DNA, the CDR3 is TGCAGTGCTAGTGGCCAACCCCTGGGACTAGCGAGCGACTACGAGCAGTACTTC. It specifies CSASGQPLGLASDYEQYF.

The chain links TRBV27 to TRBJ2-5, with no clear D. V lost 3 bases and J 1 base, leaving 6 bases between the germline ends. From germline, CDR1 is MNHEY and CDR2 SMNVEV (reference sequence). The CDR3 totals 13 residues. The CDR3 spells CASSFSFQETQYF. The DNA of the CDR3 is TGTGCCAGCAGTTTCTCCTTCCAAGAGACCCAGTACTTC.

The CDR3 DNA follows: TGCAGTGCTAGTAGGGCAGGATCAGGAAACACCATATATTTT. The encoded protein is CSASRAGSGNTIYF. The rearrangement uses TRBV20-1 and TRBJ1-3, with D unclear. From germline, CDR1 is DFQATT and CDR2 SNEGSKA (reference sequence). The CDR3 runs 14 residues. The V and J ends lost 3 bases and 4 bases respectively, with 13 bases between them.

This rearrangement joins TRBV15 to TRBJ2-7; a weak D match, TRBD2 (6 bases). V lost 0 bases to trimming and J lost 4 bases, with 13 bases between them. Per germline, CDR1 LNHNV and CDR2 YYDKDF (reference sequence). CDR3 length: 15 amino acids. DNA for the CDR3: TGTGCCACCAGCAGAGACGCCAAGGAGGGGTACGAGCAGTACTTC. This sequence encodes CATSRDAKEGYEQYF.

Points on this clone: Other DNA sequences in this sample translate to the same CDR3. V and J are TRBV9 and TRBJ2-2, with D possibly being TRBD2 (5 bases). CDR3 length: 16 residues. Deletions cut 0 bases from V and 2 bases from J, with 11 bases between. Per germline, CDR1 SGDLS and CDR2 YYNGEE. The CDR3 region has the DNA TGTGCCAGCAGCGTAGGAGGGAGCCTCAACACCGGGGAGCTGTTTTTT. Protein sequence: CASSVGGSLNTGELFF. The full variable domain, in which reference TRBV9 and TRBJ2-2 provide the parts outside the CDR3, is DSGVTQTPKHLITATGQRVTLRCSPRSGDLSVYWYQQSLDQGLQFLIQYYNGEERAKGNILERFSAQQFPDLHSELNLSSLELGDSALYFCASSVGGSLNTGELFFGEGSRLTVL.

This clone ranks as medium-sized. The chain is built from TRBV2 and TRBJ1-6; D ambiguous. Germline values: CDR1 SNHLY, CDR2 FYNNEI. The CDR3 sequence is 14 residues long. Trimming stripped 4 bases from V and 7 bases from J, with 11 bases between. The CDR3 region is CASSGRSFNSPLHF. For the CDR3, the DNA is TGTGCCAGCAGTGGAAGGAGTTTCAATTCACCCCTCCACTTT.

The chain recombines TRBV25-1 with TRBJ2-5, with 9 nucleotides matching TRBD2. J gave up 5 bases and V 7 bases, and 2 bases lay outside the gene matches. The CDR3 sequence is 12 residues long. CDR1 MGHDK and CDR2 SYGVNS come from the germline V gene. The CDR3 protein is CASNAGGETQYF. In DNA, the CDR3 is TGTGCCAGCAACGCGGGAGGGGAGACCCAGTACTTC.

This clone has a handful of counts. The chain joins TRBV2 to TRBJ1-2; D is unclear. This CDR3 has 13 residues. The V end was cut by 8 bases, the J end by 6 bases, with 16 bases between. The germline V gene encodes CDR1 SNHLY and CDR2 FYNNEI. The chain's CDR3 is CASSPSGRNGYTF. CDR3 DNA sequence: TGTGCCAGCTCCCCTTCCGGGAGAAATGGCTACACCTTC. Looking up the rest from reference TRBV2 and TRBJ1-2 gives the full variable domain: EPEVTQTPSHQVTQMGQEVILRCVPISNHLYFYWYRQILGQKVEFLVSFYNNEISEKSEIFDDQFSVERPDGSNFTLKIRSTKLEDSAMYFCASSPSGRNGYTFGSGTRLTVV.

By share, this clone ranks as large. The J gene is TRBJ2-7, the V gene TRBV19; a weak D match, TRBD2 (7 bases). Trimming stripped 1 base from V and 4 bases from J, with 17 bases between. Per the germline V gene, CDR1 is LNHDA and CDR2 is SQIVND (reference sequence). CDR3 length: 16 amino acids. The CDR3, as DNA: TGTGCCAGTAGTATAGGGGCGGGGGCCACCAATTACGAGCAGTACTTC. Translation: CASSIGAGATNYEQYF.

This sequence joins TRBV5-4 and TRBJ1-1; D is possibly TRBD1 (5 bases). The CDR3 sequence is 13 residues long. Trimming took off 5 bases at V and 6 bases at J, with 14 bases between the two ends. Germline V gene lookup returns CDR1 SGHNT and CDR2 YYREEE (reference sequence). The CDR3 bases are TGTGCCAGCAGGGGGCGGGGTTCTTCTGAAGCTTTCTTT. Translated: CASRGRGSSEAFF.

This clone occurred a few times. The chain's CDR3 is CASCLGAAVETQYF. In DNA, the CDR3 is TGTGCCAGCTGCCTCGGAGCCGCCGTGGAGACCCAGTACTTC. This chain links TRBV7-9 with TRBJ2-5; unclear D gene. The length of the CDR3 is 14 residues. Germline V gene data show CDR1 as SEHNR and CDR2 as FQNEAQ (reference sequence). V dropped 8 bases and J dropped 5 bases, with 18 bases sitting between them.

The J gene is TRBJ2-7, the V gene TRBV18, with 9 nucleotides matching TRBD1. The CDR3 is 15 residues long. V shed 3 bases and J 5 bases; nucleotides not matched to a gene: 8. CDR1 and CDR2 (germline): KGHSH, LQKENI. The CDR3 loop reads CASSPITGGHDEQYF. The CDR3 coding sequence is TGTGCCAGCTCACCGATTACAGGGGGCCACGACGAGCAGTACTTC.

The CDR3 nucleotides are TGTGCCAGCAGTCCCGGACAGAATTCACCCCTCCACTTT. It encodes CASSPGQNSPLHF. V usage is TRBV6-6 and J usage is TRBJ1-6; possibly TRBD1 for D (6 bases). V was shortened by 5 bases and J by 7 bases, with 9 bases between the two germline ends. The CDR3 consists of 13 residues. CDR1 is MNHNY and CDR2 is SVGAGI in the germline V gene (reference sequence).

The chain recombines TRBV7-8 with TRBJ2-7; 10 bases match TRBD1. CDR3 length: 16 amino acids. J lost 9 bases, V lost 2 bases, and 13 bases had no gene match. The germline CDR1 and CDR2 sequences are SGHVS and FQNEAQ. The CDR3 loop is CASSLNPGQGTRRQYF. The CDR3 coding sequence is TGTGCCAGCAGCTTAAACCCGGGACAGGGGACCCGGCGGCAGTACTTC.

This clone was observed once. The V and J genes are TRBV30 and TRBJ1-2; the match to TRBD1 covers 7 bases. J lost 1 base, V lost 4 bases, and 3 bases had no gene match. This CDR3 comprises 13 residues. The germline CDR1 and CDR2 sequences are GTSNPN and SVGIG (reference sequence). The CDR3 DNA reads as TGTGCCTGGAACCCAGGGGGTAACTATGGCTACACCTTC. The encoded protein is CAWNPGGNYGYTF.

The V gene is TRBV10-3, the J gene TRBJ2-7; 9 bases are a match to TRBD1. J gave up 5 bases and V 6 bases, and 8 bases lay outside the gene matches. Per the germline V gene, CDR1 is ENHRY and CDR2 is SYGVKD. This CDR3 comprises 14 residues. For the CDR3, the DNA is TGTGCCATCAGCCCACAGGGGGCCCCTCACGAGCAGTACTTC. Translating gives CAISPQGAPHEQYF.

The rearrangement joins TRBV20-1 to TRBJ2-7; D call uncertain. The CDR3 loop spans 11 amino acids. V was cut by 7 bases and J by 1 base, with 8 bases left in between. CDR1 is DFQATT and CDR2 is SNEGSKA in the germline V gene (reference sequence). The CDR3 region is CSGVESYEQYF. The CDR3, as DNA: TGCAGTGGGGTGGAGTCCTACGAGCAGTACTTC.

V is TRBV5-1 and J is TRBJ2-5; weak D call: TRBD2 (5 bases). Germline V gene lookup returns CDR1 SGHRS and CDR2 YFSETQ. The CDR3 sequence is 13 residues long. V lost 0 bases and J lost 5, with 8 bases in between. The CDR3 region has the DNA TGCGCCAGCAGCTTGGGGGTAGCGGAGACCCAGTACTTC. It translates to CASSLGVAETQYF.

The rearrangement joins TRBV30 to TRBJ1-3; 8 bases line up with TRBD1. V lost 1 base, J lost 2 bases, and 4 bases stayed unmatched. The CDR3 loop spans 15 amino acids. Per germline, CDR1 GTSNPN and CDR2 SVGIG (reference sequence). The CDR3 region has the DNA TGTGCCTGGAGTGGGATGGGACAGGCTGGAAACACCATATATTTT. It encodes CAWSGMGQAGNTIYF.

The CDR3 bases are TGTGCCAGCAGCTTAGGAAGGGCTCAGCCCCAGCATTTT. It specifies CASSLGRAQPQHF. This chain links TRBV7-2 with TRBJ1-5; D not certain. V was shortened by 1 base and J by 6 bases, with 7 bases between the two germline ends. The CDR3 totals 13 residues. Germline lookup yields CDR1 SGHTA and CDR2 FQGNSA.

On this clone: The sample holds other DNA sequences that translate to the same CDR3. In DNA, the CDR3 is TGTGCCAGCAGCTTAGCGGGAGGAGAGACCCAGTACTTC. Translating gives CASSLAGGETQYF. The chain combines TRBV7-9 with TRBJ2-5; the D gene is possibly TRBD2 (6 bases). Germline loops: CDR1 SEHNR, CDR2 FQNEAQ (reference sequence). Trimming removed 0 bases from V and 4 bases from J, with 6 bases in between. There are 13 residues in the CDR3.